These 12 T cell receptor beta chains were sequenced from one sample in a study of untreated major depressive disorder. These receptors are not linked to any known antigen. Study-wide findings and caveats: Compared with controls, depressed patients showed more TRBV05-01 (Vbeta 5.1) usage in CD4+ T cells.

Assay: immunoSEQ multiplex PCR; the TCRdb copy retains only in-frame clones and omits some. In the table there are roughly 14,000 clones, about 93% of which are singletons. The sequenced sample was CD4+ T cells from PBMCs. The receptors stem from a young woman with major depressive disorder.

The chain combines TRBV21-1 with TRBJ2-7; TRBD1 reflects the table's D call only, with no check against the DNA. TRBV21-1 is a documented pseudogene. The CDR3 runs to 17 residues. The CDR3 sequence is CASSKAGVRVKSYEQYF. The DNA of the CDR3 is TGTGCCAGCAGCAAAGCAGGGGTCAGGGTTAAATCCTACGAGCAGTACTTC.

J is TRBJ2-7 and V is TRBV2; 9 nucleotides match TRBD1. This CDR3 has 15 amino acids. Trimming cost V 5 bases and J 0 bases; bases outside gene matches: 5. CDR1 SNHLY and CDR2 FYNNEI come from the germline V gene. CDR3 nucleotides: TGTGCCAGCAGTTGGGACAGGGCCGGCTCCTACGAGCAGTACTTC. Translated, it gives CASSWDRAGSYEQYF.

The chain has TRBV5-1 and TRBJ2-1; 8 bases line up with TRBD2. Trimming took 3 bases from V and 5 from J; bases not matched to a gene: 7. Germline V CDR1 and CDR2: SGHRS, YFSETQ. This CDR3 spans 15 amino acids. The CDR3 DNA reads as TGCGCCAGCAGCTGGATAGCGGGAACGAACAATGAGCAGTTCTTC. This translates into CASSWIAGTNNEQFF.

V usage is TRBV6-1 and J usage is TRBJ2-6; D ambiguous. The CDR3 covers 14 residues. Germline V CDR1 and CDR2: MNHNS, SASEGT. CDR3 in amino acids: CATSPFSGANVLTF. CDR3 nucleotides: TGTGCTACATCGCCCTTCTCTGGGGCCAACGTCCTGACTTTC.

The genes are TRBV30 and TRBJ1-5, with 8 bases lining up with TRBD1. CDR1 is GTSNPN, CDR2 SVGIG, per germline (reference sequence). V lost 5 bases, J lost 0 bases, and 12 bases stayed unmatched. This CDR3 spans 17 amino acids. The CDR3 region is CAWGSGTGDNSNQPQHF. CDR3 nucleotide sequence: TGTGCCTGGGGTAGTGGGACAGGCGATAATAGCAATCAGCCCCAGCATTTT.

The chain uses TRBV11-3 and TRBJ2-5, with TRBD2 identical over 7 bases. CDR3 length: 12 residues. V gave up 8 bases and J gave up 4 bases; unmatched junction bases: 4. From germline, CDR1 is SGHNT and CDR2 YENEEA. CDR3 region: CASGGSGETQYF. The CDR3 DNA reads TGTGCCAGCGGCGGGAGTGGAGAGACCCAGTACTTC.

The genes are TRBV6-6 and TRBJ2-7; D is ambiguous. Germline-derived CDR1 and CDR2 are MNHNY and SVGAGI (reference sequence). CDR3 length: 12 residues. Trimming took off 5 bases at V and 3 bases at J, with 8 bases between the two ends. The CDR3 loop reads CASSAGFYEQYF. The DNA for the CDR3 is TGTGCCAGCAGTGCCGGGTTCTACGAGCAGTACTTC.

The chain joins TRBV18 to TRBJ1-2; 12 bases are a match to TRBD1. Germline values: CDR1 KGHSH, CDR2 LQKENI. Trimming removed 3 bases from V and 3 bases from J; junction bases left unmatched: 2. This CDR3 region has 15 residues. The CDR3 loop reads CASSPGQGADYGYTF. CDR3 bases: TGTGCCAGCTCACCGGGACAGGGGGCGGACTATGGCTACACCTTC.

This clone came up once. The chain employs TRBV6-1 and TRBJ2-7, with D hard to call. The germline V gene encodes CDR1 MNHNS and CDR2 SASEGT. Trimming removed 7 bases from V and 1 base from J, with 5 bases in between. CDR3 length: 11 residues. For the CDR3, the DNA is TGTGCCAGCAAATGGTCCTACGAGCAGTACTTC. Amino acids: CASKWSYEQYF.

The chain combines TRBV29-1 with TRBJ2-1; 8 nucleotides align to TRBD2. The CDR3 spans 13 residues. With V trimmed by 7 bases and J by 9 bases, 11 bases remained unmatched. Germline V gene sequence: CDR1 SQVTM, CDR2 ANQGSEA. This CDR3 reads CSAEPSGSGEQFF. The CDR3 nucleotides are TGCAGCGCAGAACCAAGCGGGAGTGGTGAGCAGTTCTTC.

The chain has TRBV6-5 and TRBJ2-1; 7 bases fit TRBD2. This CDR3 is 13 amino acids long. The J segment lost 7 bases and the V segment lost 6 bases, leaving 6 bases of the junction unmatched. Germline V lookup: CDR1 MNHEY, CDR2 SVGAGI. The CDR3 is CASRPLGGNEQFF. Here the CDR3 DNA reads TGTGCCAGCAGGCCTCTCGGGGGGAATGAGCAGTTCTTC.

The gene calls are TRBV30 and TRBJ1-2; possible D gene TRBD1, 6 bases. V lost 0 bases and J 2 bases, leaving 13 bases between the germline ends. CDR1 and CDR2 (germline): GTSNPN, SVGIG (reference sequence). CDR3 size: 15 residues. The CDR3 nucleotides are TGTGCCTGGAGTGTCTCATCCAGGGGCAACTATGGCTACACCTTC. The encoded protein is CAWSVSSRGNYGYTF.